This T cell receptor beta chain was sequenced for a study of T cells in Graves' hyperthyroidism and ophthalmopathy. Amplification yielded TCR beta CDR3 regions, with RNA transcripts as the source. The HTBI primer set drove a first-round RT-PCR of the TCR CDR3. TCRdb redid the calling of the multiplex PCR reads with MiXCR, one entry per CDR3 protein. The repertoire holds about 600,000 distinct CDR3 sequences, with more than 15% as singletons. This CDR3 comprises 16 residues. Germline V gene lookup returns CDR1 MDHEN and CDR2 SYDVKM. V dropped 4 bases and J dropped 5 bases, with 20 bases sitting between them. In this sample, this clonotype turned up a few times.

Sequenced input: blood. V is TRBV28 and J is TRBJ2-5, with a tentative D call TRBD2 (6 bases). The receptor was isolated from a woman in her 40s with Graves' ophthalmopathy. This CDR3 reads CASSSTGLPVRETQYF. As DNA, the CDR3 is TGTGCCAGCAGTTCGACGGGACTCCCAGTCCGGGAGACCCAGTACTTC.